This T cell receptor (beta chain) was retrieved from a study of T cells in Graves' hyperthyroidism and ophthalmopathy. Study summary: Peripheral blood was drawn at first diagnosis, prior to all treatment. Study-level results: A model of 13 V-J features distinguished ophthalmopathy from stable hyperthyroidism.

The sample holds many counts of this clonotype. What it binds is not known. The CDR3 is 13 amino acids. The V gene lost 5 bases and the J gene lost 4 bases, with 11 bases spanning the gap. Germline assignment: CDR1 MNHEY and CDR2 SMNVEV (reference sequence). On the basis of clinical symptoms, serum thyroxine and TRAb, thyroid ultrasound and orbital computed tomography, diagnoses were made. The authors took PBMCs from 10 ml fresh peripheral blood. TCR beta CDR3 region amplification was performed from RNA transcripts. HTBI primers were the set used in a first-round RT-PCR of the TCR CDR3. TCRdb reanalysed the multiplex PCR reads using MiXCR and keeps one entry per CDR3 protein. This sample carries nearly 110,000 distinct CDR3 sequences, about a sixth of them seen once, and the ten largest clones take under 45%.

V gene TRBV27 combines with J gene TRBJ1-2; D gene uncertain. This clonotype was sampled from a woman aged 45-60 years with Graves' hyperthyroidism. What was sequenced was blood. DNA of the CDR3: TGTGCCAGCAGTCCGGACGGCCTCTATGGCTACACCTTC. Translated, it gives CASSPDGLYGYTF.